This T cell receptor beta chain is drawn from a study of early T cells in non-severe SARS-CoV-2 infection. The wider study: Sequencing targeted bulk RNA from unsorted whole blood, leaving chains unpaired.

In its sample, this clonotype was seen many times. Antigen unknown. This CDR3 is 17 amino acids long. Individual cDNA molecules each received unique molecular identifiers attached to them. TCRdb passed the 5' RACE reads through MiXCR, listing each CDR3 protein once. The table has 60,000 or so distinct CDR3 sequences, roughly an eighth seen once. Study observations and caveats: In VDJdb matching, anti-spike CD8 responses were favored while private and CD4 specificities went missing.

What was sequenced was whole blood. This TCR was sampled from an adult who was a healthcare worker with PCR-confirmed SARS-CoV-2 infection or an uninfected control (not recorded which). This chain links TRBV21-1 with TRBJ1-1. TRBV21-1 constitutes a pseudogene. CDR3 region: CASSPSVVNAINTEAFF. CDR3 in DNA: TGTGCCAGCAGCCCGTCCGTGGTGAACGCAATAAACACTGAAGCTTTCTTT.